This TCR beta chain is from a study of blood T cell repertoires in COVID-19. About the study: Sample material is recorded as cDNA or gDNA derived from T cells, B-cell-depleted T cells, or PBMCs.

In the source study's methods: Amplifying reference gene primers gave estimates of nucleated cell counts. Method: immunoSEQ multiplex PCR; TCRdb's copy keeps in-frame clones and lacks some. The V and J calls and clone size are taken from that table; D and trimming were inferred from the DNA. The sample consists of roughly 200,000 clones, about 88% of them appearing once. Germline-derived CDR1 and CDR2 are SGHTA and FQGTGA. This CDR3 is built from 15 residues. Trimming at V came to 3 bases and at J to 8 bases, leaving 8 bases not matched to a gene. This sequence joins TRBV7-3 and TRBJ2-1; 9 bases fit TRBD2. The origin of this receptor is a man aged 50-60 years with COVID-19, enrolled during active disease. Sequencing was carried out using peripheral blood. CDR3: CASSLGLAGPHEQFF. The CDR3 DNA sequence: TGTGCCAGCAGCTTGGGACTAGCCGGGCCACATGAGCAGTTCTTC.